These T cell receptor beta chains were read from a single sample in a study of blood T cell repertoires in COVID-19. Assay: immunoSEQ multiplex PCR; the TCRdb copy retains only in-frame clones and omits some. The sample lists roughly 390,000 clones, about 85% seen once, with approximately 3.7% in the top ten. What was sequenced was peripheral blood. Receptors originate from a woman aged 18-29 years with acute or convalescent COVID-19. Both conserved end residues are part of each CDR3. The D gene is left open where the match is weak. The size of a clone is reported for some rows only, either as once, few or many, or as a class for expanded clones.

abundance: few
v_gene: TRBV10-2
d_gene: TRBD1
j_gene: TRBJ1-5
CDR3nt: TGCGCCAGCAAAGGACAGGTCAATCAGCCCCAGCATTTT
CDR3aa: CASKGQVNQPQHF

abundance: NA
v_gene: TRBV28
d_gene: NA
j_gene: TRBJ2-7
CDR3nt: TGTGCCAGCAGTTTATCAGACTACGAGCAGTACTTC
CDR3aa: CASSLSDYEQYF

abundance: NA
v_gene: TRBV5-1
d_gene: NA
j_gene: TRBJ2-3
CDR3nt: TGCGCCAGCAACTTCGGGGTTAGCACAGATACGCAGTATTTT
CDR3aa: CASNFGVSTDTQYF

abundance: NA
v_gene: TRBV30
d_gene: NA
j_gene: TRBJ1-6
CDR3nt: TGTGCCTGGTCAGACAGTTTCTATAATTCACCCCTCCACTTT
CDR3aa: CAWSDSFYNSPLHF

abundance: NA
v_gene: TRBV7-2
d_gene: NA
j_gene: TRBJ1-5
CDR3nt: TGTGCCAGCAGCTTAGCGGGTGGGGGGAGCGGCAATCAGCCCCAGCATTTT
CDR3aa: CASSLAGGGSGNQPQHF

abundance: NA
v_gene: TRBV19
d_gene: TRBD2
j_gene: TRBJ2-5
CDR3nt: TGTGCCAGTAGTATAGACAGCGGGAGGACCCAGTACTTC
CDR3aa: CASSIDSGRTQYF

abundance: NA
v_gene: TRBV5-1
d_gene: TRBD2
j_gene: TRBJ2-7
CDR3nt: TGCGCCAGCAGCTTAGGACTAGCGGGACCAAGCTACTTC
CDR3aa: CASSLGLAGPSYF

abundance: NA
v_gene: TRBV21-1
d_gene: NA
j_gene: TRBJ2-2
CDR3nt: TGTGCCAGCAGCAAAGCCAGGAGGGGGAACACCGGGGAGCTGTTTTTT
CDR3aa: CASSKARRGNTGELFF

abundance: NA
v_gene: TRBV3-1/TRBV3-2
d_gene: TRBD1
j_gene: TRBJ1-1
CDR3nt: TGTGCCAGCAGCCTAAGGCCGGGACAGGGGGCTGAAGCTTTCTTT
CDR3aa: CASSLRPGQGAEAFF

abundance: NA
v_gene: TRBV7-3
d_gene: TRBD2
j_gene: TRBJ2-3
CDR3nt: TGTGCCAGCAGCGGACTAGCGCCGCCAGATACGCAGTATTTT
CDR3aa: CASSGLAPPDTQYF

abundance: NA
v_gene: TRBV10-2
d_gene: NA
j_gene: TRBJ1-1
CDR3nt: TGCGCCAGCAGCACAGGGAGGGTGAACACTGAAGCTTTCTTT
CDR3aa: CASSTGRVNTEAFF

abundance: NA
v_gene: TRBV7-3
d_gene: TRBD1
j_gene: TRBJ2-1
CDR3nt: TGTGCCAGCAGCTCCCTGGACAGGGGGCGAGATGAGCAGTTCTTC
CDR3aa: CASSSLDRGRDEQFF

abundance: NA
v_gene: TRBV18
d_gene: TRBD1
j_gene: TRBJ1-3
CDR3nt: TGTGCCAGCTCCCCCTCAGGGGGCTCTGGAAACACCATATATTTT
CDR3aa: CASSPSGGSGNTIYF

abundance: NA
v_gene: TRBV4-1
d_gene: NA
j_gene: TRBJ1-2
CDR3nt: TGCGCCAGCAGCCAAGACAGACAAATTAACTATGGCTACACCTTC
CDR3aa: CASSQDRQINYGYTF

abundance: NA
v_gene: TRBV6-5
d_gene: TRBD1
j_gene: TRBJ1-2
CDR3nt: TGTGCCAGCAGTTACTCGCAGGGACAGTTCTATGGCTACACCTTC
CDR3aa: CASSYSQGQFYGYTF

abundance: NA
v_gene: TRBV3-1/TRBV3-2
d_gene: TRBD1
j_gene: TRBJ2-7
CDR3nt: TGTGCCAGCGGGGGACAGCAGAGGGGGGAGCAGTACTTC
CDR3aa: CASGGQQRGEQYF

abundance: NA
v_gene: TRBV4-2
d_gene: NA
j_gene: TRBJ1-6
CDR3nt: TGTGCCAGCAGCCAAGTCGGGGGTGAGTCACCCCTCCACTTT
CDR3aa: CASSQVGGESPLHF

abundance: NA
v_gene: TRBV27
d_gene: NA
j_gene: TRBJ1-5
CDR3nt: TGTGCCAGCAGTTTCAGGTGGAACCAGCCCCAGCATTTT
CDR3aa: CASSFRWNQPQHF

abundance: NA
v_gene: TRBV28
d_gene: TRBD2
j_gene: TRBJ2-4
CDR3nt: TGTGCTGGGGGGAGGGCCGGGGCCAAAAACATTCAGTACTTC
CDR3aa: CAGGRAGAKNIQYF

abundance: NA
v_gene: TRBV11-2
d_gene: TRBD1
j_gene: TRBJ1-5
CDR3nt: TGTGCCAGCAGCGCGACGACAGGGATGAATCAGCCCCAGCATTTT
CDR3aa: CASSATTGMNQPQHF

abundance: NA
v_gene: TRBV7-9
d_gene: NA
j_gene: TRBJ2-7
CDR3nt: TGTGCCAGCAGCTTAGGTAGGGGGATCTACGAGCAGTACTTC
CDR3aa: CASSLGRGIYEQYF

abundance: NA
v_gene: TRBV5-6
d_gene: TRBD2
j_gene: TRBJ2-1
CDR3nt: TGTGCCAGCAGCCCGGGGGCGGGGGGTACGAAGAATGAGCAGTTCTTC
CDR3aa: CASSPGAGGTKNEQFF

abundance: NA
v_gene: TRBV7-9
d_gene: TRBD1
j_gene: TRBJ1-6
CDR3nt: TGTGCCAGCAGCCCCAGGGGGGCGATCTCCTATAATTCACCCCTCCACTTT
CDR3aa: CASSPRGAISYNSPLHF

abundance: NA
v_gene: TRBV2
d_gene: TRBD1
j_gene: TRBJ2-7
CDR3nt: TGTGCCAGCAGTGAGGTGGCGACAGGGGGTTACGAGCAGTACTTC
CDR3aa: CASSEVATGGYEQYF

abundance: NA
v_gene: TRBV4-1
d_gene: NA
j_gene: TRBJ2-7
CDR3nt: TGCGCCAGCAGCCAAGTTTGGGAGATCTCCTACGAGCAGTACTTC
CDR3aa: CASSQVWEISYEQYF

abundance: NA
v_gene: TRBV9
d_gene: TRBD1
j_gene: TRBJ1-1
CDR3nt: TGTGCCAGCAGCGTAGGACAGGGAAGAACTGAAGCTTTCTTT
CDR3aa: CASSVGQGRTEAFF

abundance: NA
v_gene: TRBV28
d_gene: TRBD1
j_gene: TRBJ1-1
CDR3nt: TGTGCCAGCGGGGGAAGGGGGCGTGGGAACACTGAAGCTTTCTTT
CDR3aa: CASGGRGRGNTEAFF

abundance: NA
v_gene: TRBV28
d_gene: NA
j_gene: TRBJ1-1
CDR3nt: TGTGCCAGCAGTTTCCCTCAGGGGGAAGCTTTCTTT
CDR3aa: CASSFPQGEAFF

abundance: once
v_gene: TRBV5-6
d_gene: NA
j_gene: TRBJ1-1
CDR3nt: TGTGCCAGCAGCGCCGTTGGCAGGGGTAGGGAAACTGAAGCTTTCTTT
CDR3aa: CASSAVGRGRETEAFF

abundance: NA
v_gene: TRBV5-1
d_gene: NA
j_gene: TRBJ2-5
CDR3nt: TGCGCCAGCAGCTTGGGTCATATCGGAGAGACCCAGTACTTC
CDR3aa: CASSLGHIGETQYF

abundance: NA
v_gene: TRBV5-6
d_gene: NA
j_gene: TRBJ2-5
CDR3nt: TGTGCCAGCAGCTCAGGGGTCTGGGGAGTGGAGACCCAGTACTTC
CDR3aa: CASSSGVWGVETQYF

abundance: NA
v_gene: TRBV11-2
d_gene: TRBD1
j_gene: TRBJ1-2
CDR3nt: TGTGCCAGCAGTCCTGACTCCCTGGCTGGGACAGACTATGGCTACACCTTC
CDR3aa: CASSPDSLAGTDYGYTF

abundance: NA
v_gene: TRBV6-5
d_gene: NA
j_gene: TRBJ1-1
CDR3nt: TGTGCCAGCAGAGCAGGGTTAGCTTTCTTT
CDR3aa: CASRAGLAFF

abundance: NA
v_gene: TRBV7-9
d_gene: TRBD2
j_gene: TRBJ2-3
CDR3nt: TGTGCCAGCAGCCCCCGGGGAGGGGCAGCCCCCACAGATACGCAGTATTTT
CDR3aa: CASSPRGGAAPTDTQYF

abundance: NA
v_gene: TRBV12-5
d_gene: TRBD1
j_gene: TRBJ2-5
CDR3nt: TGTGCTAGTGGTCTAGAAGTGACAGGGGGGGAGACCCAGTACTTC
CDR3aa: CASGLEVTGGETQYF

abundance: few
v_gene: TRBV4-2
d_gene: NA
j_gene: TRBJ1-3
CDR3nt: TGTGCCAGCAGCCAAGATCACAGGACAATCTCTGGAAACACCATATATTTT
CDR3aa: CASSQDHRTISGNTIYF

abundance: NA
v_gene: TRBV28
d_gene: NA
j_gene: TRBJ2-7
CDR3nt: TGTGCCAGCAGTTTGGTCAGGGCCGTCGAGCAGTACTTC
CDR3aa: CASSLVRAVEQYF

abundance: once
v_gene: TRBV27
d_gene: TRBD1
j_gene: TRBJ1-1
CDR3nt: TGTGCCAGCAGAAAGGGGGCGGTTGGGAACACTGAAGCTTTCTTT
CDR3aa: CASRKGAVGNTEAFF

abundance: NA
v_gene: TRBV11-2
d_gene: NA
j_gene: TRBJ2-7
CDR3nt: TGTGCCAGCAGCTCCACTAGGGGGATGTGGGAGCAGTACTTC
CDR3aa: CASSSTRGMWEQYF

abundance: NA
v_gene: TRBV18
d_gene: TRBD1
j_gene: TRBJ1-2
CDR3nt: TGTGCCAGCTCACCCCGACAGGGAGACTATGGCTACACCTTC
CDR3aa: CASSPRQGDYGYTF

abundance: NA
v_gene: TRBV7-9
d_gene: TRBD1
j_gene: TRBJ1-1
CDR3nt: TGTGCCAGCAGCCTACAGGGGGGTTTAAACACTGAAGCTTTCTTT
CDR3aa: CASSLQGGLNTEAFF